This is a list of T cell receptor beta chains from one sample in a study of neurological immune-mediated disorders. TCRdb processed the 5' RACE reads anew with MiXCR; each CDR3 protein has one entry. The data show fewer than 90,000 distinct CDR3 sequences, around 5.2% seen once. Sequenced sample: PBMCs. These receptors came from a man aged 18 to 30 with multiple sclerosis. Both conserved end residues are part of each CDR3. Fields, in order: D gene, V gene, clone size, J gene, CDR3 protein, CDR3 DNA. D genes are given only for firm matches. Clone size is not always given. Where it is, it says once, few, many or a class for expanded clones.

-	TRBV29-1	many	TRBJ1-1	CSADPEWNTEAFF	TGCAGCGCCGACCCCGAGTGGAACACTGAAGCTTTCTTT
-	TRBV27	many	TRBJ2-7	CASRRARGSSSYEQYF	TGTGCCAGCAGACGTGCGAGGGGTTCCAGCTCCTACGAGCAGTACTTC
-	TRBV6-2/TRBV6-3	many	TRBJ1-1	CASSLGGAEAFF	TGTGCCAGCAGTCTTGGAGGGGCTGAAGCTTTCTTT
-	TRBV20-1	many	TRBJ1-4	CSAITGFNEKLFF	TGCAGTGCTATTACAGGCTTTAATGAAAAACTGTTTTTT
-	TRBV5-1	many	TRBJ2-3	CASKRQAGTDTQYF	TGCGCCAGTAAACGACAGGCCGGGACAGATACGCAGTATTTT
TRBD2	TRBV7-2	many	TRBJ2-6	CASSLNPGGFSGANVLTF	TGTGCCAGCAGCTTAAATCCGGGGGGTTTTTCTGGGGCCAACGTCCTGACTTTC
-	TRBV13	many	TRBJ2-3	CASSLTGGRTDTQYF	TGTGCCAGCAGCTTAACCGGGGGACGCACAGATACGCAGTATTTT
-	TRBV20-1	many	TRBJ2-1	CSARAPSLNEQFF	TGCAGTGCTAGAGCCCCAAGTCTTAACGAGCAGTTCTTC
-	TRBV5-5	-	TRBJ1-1	CASSRGPMNTEAFF	TGTGCCAGCAGCCGGGGGCCGATGAACACTGAAGCTTTCTTT
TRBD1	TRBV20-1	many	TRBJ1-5	CSARGQGDQPQHF	TGCAGTGCTAGAGGACAGGGCGATCAGCCCCAGCATTTT
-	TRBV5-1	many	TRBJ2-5	CASSFQTGGETQYF	TGCGCCAGCAGCTTTCAGACAGGAGGCGAGACCCAGTACTTC
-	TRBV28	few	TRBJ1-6	CASSLLRGPLNF	TGTGCCAGCAGCCTACTCAGGGGACCCCTCAACTTT
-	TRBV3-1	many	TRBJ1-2	CASSHDSGYTF	TGTGCCAGCAGCCATGACAGCGGCTACACCTTC
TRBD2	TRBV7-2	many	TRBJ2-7	CASSLGGLEFSAEQYF	TGTGCCAGCAGCTTAGGGGGACTAGAGTTTTCGGCCGAGCAGTACTTC
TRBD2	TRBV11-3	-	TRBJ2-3	CASSSPGGMQDTQYF	TGTGCCAGCAGCTCCCCCGGGGGGATGCAGGATACGCAGTATTTT
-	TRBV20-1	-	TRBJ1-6	CSAIGQPYNSPLNF	TGCAGTGCTATCGGACAGCCGTATAATTCACCCCTCAACTTT
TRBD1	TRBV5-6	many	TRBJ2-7	CASSPRQGMRLEYF	TGTGCCAGCAGCCCCAGACAGGGTATGCGGTTGGAGTACTTC
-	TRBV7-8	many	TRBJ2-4	CASSAGLRGKNIQYF	TGTGCCAGCAGCGCGGGTCTTCGGGGCAAAAACATTCAGTACTTC
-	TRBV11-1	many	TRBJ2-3	CASSLAWGVNTDTQYF	TGTGCCAGCAGCTTAGCGTGGGGAGTCAACACAGATACGCAGTATTTT
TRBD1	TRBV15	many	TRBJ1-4	CATSRRDRGQEKLFF	TGTGCCACCAGCAGGCGGGACAGGGGGCAGGAAAAACTGTTTTTT
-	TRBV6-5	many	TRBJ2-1	CASRPLDPLAGYNEQFF	TGTGCCAGCAGACCCTTGGACCCCCTGGCCGGCTACAATGAGCAGTTCTTC
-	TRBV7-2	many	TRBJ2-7	CASSRETYYEQYF	TGTGCCAGCAGCCGGGAGACTTACTACGAGCAGTACTTC
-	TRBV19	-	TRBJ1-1	CASRTVIWERNTEAFF	TGTGCCAGTAGGACCGTTATATGGGAGAGGAACACTGAAGCTTTCTTT
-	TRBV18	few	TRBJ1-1	CASSPRQGRTEAFF	TGTGCCAGCTCACCGCGCCAGGGCCGCACTGAAGCTTTCTTT
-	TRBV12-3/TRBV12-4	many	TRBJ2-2	CASIPLGVGELFF	TGTGCCAGCATTCCCCTGGGGGTCGGGGAGCTGTTTTTT
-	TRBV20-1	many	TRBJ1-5	CSASDSGNNQPQHF	TGCAGTGCTAGTGACTCAGGGAACAATCAGCCCCAGCATTTT
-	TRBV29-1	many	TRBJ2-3	CSVERTVTDTQYF	TGCAGCGTTGAACGGACAGTCACAGATACGCAGTATTTT
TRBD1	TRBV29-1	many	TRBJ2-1	CSVEAGGVEQFF	TGCAGCGTTGAGGCAGGGGGTGTTGAGCAGTTCTTC
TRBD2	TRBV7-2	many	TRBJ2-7	CASSSDGRDYFPYEQYF	TGTGCCAGCAGCTCAGACGGCCGGGACTATTTTCCCTACGAGCAGTACTTC
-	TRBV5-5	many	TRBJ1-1	CASSFLGQNTEAFF	TGTGCCAGCAGCTTCCTAGGGCAGAACACTGAAGCTTTCTTT
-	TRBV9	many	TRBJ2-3	CASSVSGITDTQYF	TGTGCCAGCAGCGTATCCGGGATTACAGATACGCAGTATTTT
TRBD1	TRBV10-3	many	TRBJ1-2	CAISEGQDYGYTF	TGTGCCATCAGTGAGGGACAGGACTATGGCTACACCTTC
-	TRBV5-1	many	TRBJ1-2	CASSYENPNYGYTF	TGCGCCAGCAGCTATGAGAATCCTAACTATGGCTACACCTTC
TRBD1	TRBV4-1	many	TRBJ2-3	CASSQPGQGTDTQYF	TGCGCCAGCAGCCAACCGGGACAGGGAACAGATACGCAGTATTTT
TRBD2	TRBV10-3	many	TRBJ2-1	CAIAPGLAGVKNSYNEQFF	TGTGCCATCGCCCCGGGACTAGCGGGAGTGAAGAACTCCTACAATGAGCAGTTCTTC
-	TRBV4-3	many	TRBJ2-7	CASSQDRGAHEQYF	TGCGCCAGCAGCCAAGACAGGGGGGCCCACGAGCAGTACTTC
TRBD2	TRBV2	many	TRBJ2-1	CASSDRLAGTEQFF	TGTGCCAGCAGTGATCGGCTAGCGGGAACTGAGCAGTTCTTC
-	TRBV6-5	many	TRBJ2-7	CASSLQGPLREQYF	TGTGCCAGCAGCCTACAGGGCCCATTGCGCGAGCAGTACTTC
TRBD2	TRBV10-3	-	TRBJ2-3	CAIRVAGGSGDTQYF	TGTGCCATCAGAGTAGCGGGAGGGTCCGGAGATACGCAGTATTTT
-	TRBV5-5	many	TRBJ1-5	CASSLFTGERQPQHF	TGTGCCAGCAGCTTGTTCACTGGGGAGAGGCAGCCCCAGCATTTT